The clone carrying this TCR beta chain came up a few times. The record originates from a study of T cells in Graves' hyperthyroidism and ophthalmopathy. Turning to the study itself: Peripheral blood was taken when the disease was first diagnosed, before any treatment began.

The V gene lost 5 bases and the J gene lost 4 bases, with 11 bases spanning the gap. Germline lookup yields CDR1 SGHTA and CDR2 FQGNSA. CDR3 size: 13 residues. There were TCR beta CDR3 regions amplified from RNA transcripts. The TCR CDR3 first-round RT-PCR relied on the HTBI primer set. TCRdb re-derived calls from the multiplex PCR reads in MiXCR, one entry per CDR3 protein. The sample lists 650,000 to 750,000 distinct CDR3 sequences, approximately 14% occurring once. The sample taken for sequencing was blood. The rearrangement uses TRBV7-2 and TRBJ1-2, with unresolved D. This TCR was recovered from a woman younger than 35 with Graves' hyperthyroidism. CDR3 amino acids: CASSPRGFYGYTF. The DNA for the CDR3 is TGTGCCAGCAGCCCTCGGGGTTTCTATGGCTACACCTTC. Full variable domain (outside the CDR3, taken from reference TRBV7-2 and TRBJ1-2): GAGVSQSPSNKVTEKGKDVELRCDPISGHTALYWYRQSLGQGLEFLIYFQGNSAPDKSGLPSDRFSAERTGGSVSTLTIQRTQQEDSAVYLCASSPRGFYGYTFGSGTRLTVV.